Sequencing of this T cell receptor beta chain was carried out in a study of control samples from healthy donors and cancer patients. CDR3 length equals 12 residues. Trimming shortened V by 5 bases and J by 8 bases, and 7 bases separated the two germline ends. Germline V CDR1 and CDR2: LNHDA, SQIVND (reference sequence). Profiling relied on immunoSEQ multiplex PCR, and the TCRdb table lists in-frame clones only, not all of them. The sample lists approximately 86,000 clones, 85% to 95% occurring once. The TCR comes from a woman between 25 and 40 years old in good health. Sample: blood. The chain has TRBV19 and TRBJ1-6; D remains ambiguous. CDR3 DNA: TGTGCCAGTAGTTATGTCCATTCACCCCTCCACTTT. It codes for CASSYVHSPLHF.